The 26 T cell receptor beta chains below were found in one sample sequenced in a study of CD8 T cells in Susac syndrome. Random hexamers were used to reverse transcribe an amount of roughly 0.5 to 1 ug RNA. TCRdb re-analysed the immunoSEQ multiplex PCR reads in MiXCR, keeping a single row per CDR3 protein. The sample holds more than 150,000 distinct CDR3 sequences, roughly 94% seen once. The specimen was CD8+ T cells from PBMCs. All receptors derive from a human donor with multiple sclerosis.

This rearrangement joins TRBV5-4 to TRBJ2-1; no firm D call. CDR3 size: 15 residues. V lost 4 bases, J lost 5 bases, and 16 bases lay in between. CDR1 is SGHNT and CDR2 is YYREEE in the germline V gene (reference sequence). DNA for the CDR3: TGTGCCAGCAGCCGCGTGGCAGATCCAGACAATGAGCAGTTCTTC. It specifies CASSRVADPDNEQFF.

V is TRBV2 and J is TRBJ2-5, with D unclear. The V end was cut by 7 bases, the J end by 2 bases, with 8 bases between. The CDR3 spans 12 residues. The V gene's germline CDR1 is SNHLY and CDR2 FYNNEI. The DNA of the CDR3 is TGTGCCAGCAACGGGCCGCAAGAGACCCAGTACTTC. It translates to CASNGPQETQYF.

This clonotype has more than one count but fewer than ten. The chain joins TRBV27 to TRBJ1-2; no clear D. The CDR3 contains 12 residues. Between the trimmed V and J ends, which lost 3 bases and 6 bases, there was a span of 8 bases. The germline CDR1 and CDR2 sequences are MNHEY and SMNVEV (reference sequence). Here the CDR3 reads CASSLPGDGYTF. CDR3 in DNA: TGTGCCAGCAGTTTGCCCGGGGATGGCTACACCTTC.

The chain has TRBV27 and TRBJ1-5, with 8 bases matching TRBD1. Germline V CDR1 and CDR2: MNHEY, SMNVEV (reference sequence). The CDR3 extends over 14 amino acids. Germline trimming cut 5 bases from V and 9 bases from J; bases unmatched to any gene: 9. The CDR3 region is CASSLGQGGTPQHF. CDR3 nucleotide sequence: TGTGCCAGCAGTCTCGGACAGGGAGGAACGCCCCAGCATTTT.

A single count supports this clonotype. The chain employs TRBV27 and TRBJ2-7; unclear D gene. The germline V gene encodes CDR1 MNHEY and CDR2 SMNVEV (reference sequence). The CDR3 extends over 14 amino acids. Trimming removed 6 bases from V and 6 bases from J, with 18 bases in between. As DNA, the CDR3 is TGTGCCAGCAGCCTACAACGTGGCAGTTCCGAGCAGTACTTC. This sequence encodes CASSLQRGSSEQYF.

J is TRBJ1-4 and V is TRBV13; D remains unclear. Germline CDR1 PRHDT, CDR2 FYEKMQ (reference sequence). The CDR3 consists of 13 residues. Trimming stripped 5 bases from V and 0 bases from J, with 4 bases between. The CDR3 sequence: CASSDTTNEKLFF. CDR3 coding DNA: TGTGCCAGCAGCGACACAACTAATGAAAAACTGTTTTTT. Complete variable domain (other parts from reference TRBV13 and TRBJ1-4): AAGVIQSPRHLIKEKRETATLKCYPIPRHDTVYWYQQGPGQDPQFLISFYEKMQSDKGSIPDRFSAQQFSDYHSELNMSSLELGDSALYFCASSDTTNEKLFFGSGTQLSVL.

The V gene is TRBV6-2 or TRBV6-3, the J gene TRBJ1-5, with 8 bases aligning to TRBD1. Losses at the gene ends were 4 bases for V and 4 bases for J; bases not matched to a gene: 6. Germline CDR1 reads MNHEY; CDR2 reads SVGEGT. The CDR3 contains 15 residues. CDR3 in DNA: TGTGCCAGCAGTTTCCTCCGGGACAGGAATCAGCCCCAGCATTTT. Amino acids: CASSFLRDRNQPQHF.

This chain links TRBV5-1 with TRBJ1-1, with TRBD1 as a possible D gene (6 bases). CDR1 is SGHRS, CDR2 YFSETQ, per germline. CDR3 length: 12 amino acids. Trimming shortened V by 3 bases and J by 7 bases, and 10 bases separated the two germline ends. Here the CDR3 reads CASSSDSYEAFF. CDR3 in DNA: TGCGCCAGCAGCTCGGACAGCTATGAAGCTTTCTTT.

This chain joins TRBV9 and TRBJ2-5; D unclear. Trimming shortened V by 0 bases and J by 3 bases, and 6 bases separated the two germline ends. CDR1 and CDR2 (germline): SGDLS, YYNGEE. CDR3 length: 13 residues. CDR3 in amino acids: CASSVGDKETQYF. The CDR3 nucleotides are TGTGCCAGCAGCGTAGGGGATAAAGAGACCCAGTACTTC.

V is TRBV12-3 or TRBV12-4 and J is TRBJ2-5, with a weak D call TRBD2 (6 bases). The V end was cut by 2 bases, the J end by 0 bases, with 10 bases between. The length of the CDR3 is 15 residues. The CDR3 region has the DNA TGTGCCAGCAGTTTACCGGGGACTTACCAAGAGACCCAGTACTTC. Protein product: CASSLPGTYQETQYF.

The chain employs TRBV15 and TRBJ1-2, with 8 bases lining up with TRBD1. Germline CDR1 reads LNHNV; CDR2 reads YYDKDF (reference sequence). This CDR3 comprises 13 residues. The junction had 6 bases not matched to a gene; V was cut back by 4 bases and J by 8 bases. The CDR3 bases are TGTGCCACCAGCAAGGACAGGGTCACAGGCTACACCTTC. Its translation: CATSKDRVTGYTF.

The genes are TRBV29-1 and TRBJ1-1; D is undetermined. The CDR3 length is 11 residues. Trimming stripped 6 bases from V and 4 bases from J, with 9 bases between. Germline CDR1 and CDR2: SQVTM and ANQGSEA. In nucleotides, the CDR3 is TGCAGCGTCCTTGGTGCCACTGAAGCTTTCTTT. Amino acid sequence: CSVLGATEAFF.

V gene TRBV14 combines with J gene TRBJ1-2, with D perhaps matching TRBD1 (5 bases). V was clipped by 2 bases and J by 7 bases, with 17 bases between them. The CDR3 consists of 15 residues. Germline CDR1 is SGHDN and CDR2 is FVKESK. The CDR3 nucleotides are TGTGCCAGCAGCCAATTTCAGGGAATCGCCGGTGGCTACACCTTC. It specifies CASSQFQGIAGGYTF.

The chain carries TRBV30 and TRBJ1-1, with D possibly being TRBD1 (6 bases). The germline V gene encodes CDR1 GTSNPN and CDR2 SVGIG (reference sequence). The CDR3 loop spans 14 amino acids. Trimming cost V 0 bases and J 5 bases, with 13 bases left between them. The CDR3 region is CAWSVGGGRTEAFF. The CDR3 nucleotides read TGTGCCTGGAGTGTTGGGGGCGGGCGGACTGAAGCTTTCTTT.

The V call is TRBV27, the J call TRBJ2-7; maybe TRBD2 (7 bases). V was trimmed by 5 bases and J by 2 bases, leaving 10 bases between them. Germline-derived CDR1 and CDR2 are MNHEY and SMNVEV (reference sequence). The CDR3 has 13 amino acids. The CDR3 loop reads CASSVRGPYEQYF. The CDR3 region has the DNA TGTGCCAGCAGTGTGCGGGGGCCCTACGAGCAGTACTTC.

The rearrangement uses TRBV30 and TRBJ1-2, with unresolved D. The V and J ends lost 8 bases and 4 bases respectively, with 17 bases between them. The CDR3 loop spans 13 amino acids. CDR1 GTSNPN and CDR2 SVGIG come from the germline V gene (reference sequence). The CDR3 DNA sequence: TGTGCCGATCAGGAGGCCCCGGGCTATGGCTACACCTTC. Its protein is CADQEAPGYGYTF.

The CDR3 bases are TGTGCCAGCAGCTTAGCAGCCAATCAGCCCCAGCATTTT. Translation gives CASSLAANQPQHF. This chain joins TRBV7-9 and TRBJ1-5, with no clear D. Per germline, CDR1 SEHNR and CDR2 FQNEAQ (reference sequence). Trimming pared 0 bases from V and 3 bases from J, leaving 3 bases between. The CDR3 has 13 residues.

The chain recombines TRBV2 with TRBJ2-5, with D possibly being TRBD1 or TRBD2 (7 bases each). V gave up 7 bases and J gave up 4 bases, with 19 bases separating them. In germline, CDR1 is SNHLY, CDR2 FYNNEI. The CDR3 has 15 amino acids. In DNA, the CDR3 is TGTGCCAGCATAAAGCTCAGGGGGGGAAGAGAGACCCAGTACTTC. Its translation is CASIKLRGGRETQYF. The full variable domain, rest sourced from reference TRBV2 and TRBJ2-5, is EPEVTQTPSHQVTQMGQEVILRCVPISNHLYFYWYRQILGQKVEFLVSFYNNEISEKSEIFDDQFSVERPDGSNFTLKIRSTKLEDSAMYFCASIKLRGGRETQYFGPGTRLLVL.

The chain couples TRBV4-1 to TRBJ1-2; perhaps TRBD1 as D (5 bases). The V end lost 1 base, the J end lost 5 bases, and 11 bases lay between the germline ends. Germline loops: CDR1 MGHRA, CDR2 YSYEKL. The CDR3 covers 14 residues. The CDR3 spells CASSQVRGGYGYTF. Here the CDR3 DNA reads TGCGCCAGCAGCCAAGTTAGGGGAGGGTATGGCTACACCTTC.

The CDR3, as DNA: TGCAGCGTTGAAGATCGAGGGGACCATAATGAAAAACTGTTTTTT. Encoded protein: CSVEDRGDHNEKLFF. This rearrangement joins TRBV29-1 to TRBJ1-4, with a weak D call TRBD1 (5 bases). V lost 0 bases and J 4 bases, leaving 12 bases between the germline ends. Germline V gives CDR1 SQVTM, CDR2 ANQGSEA. The CDR3 is made up of 15 amino acids.

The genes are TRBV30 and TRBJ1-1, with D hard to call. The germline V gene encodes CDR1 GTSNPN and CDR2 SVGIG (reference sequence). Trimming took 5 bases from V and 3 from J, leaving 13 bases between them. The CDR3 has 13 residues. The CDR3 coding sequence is TGTGCCTGGGGGATAGATGTAGACACTGAAGCTTTCTTT. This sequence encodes CAWGIDVDTEAFF. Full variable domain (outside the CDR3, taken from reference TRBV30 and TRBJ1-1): SQTIHQWPATLVQPVGSPLSLECTVEGTSNPNLYWYRQAAGRGLQLLFYSVGIGQISSEVPQNLSASRPQDRQFILSSKKLLLSDSGFYLCAWGIDVDTEAFFGQGTRLTVV.

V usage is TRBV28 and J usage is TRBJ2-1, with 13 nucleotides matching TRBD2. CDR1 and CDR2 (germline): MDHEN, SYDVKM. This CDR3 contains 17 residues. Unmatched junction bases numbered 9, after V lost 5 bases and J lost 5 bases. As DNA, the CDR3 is TGTGCCAGCAGTCCATCTCGACTAGCGGGGGGACACAATGAGCAGTTCTTC. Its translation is CASSPSRLAGGHNEQFF.

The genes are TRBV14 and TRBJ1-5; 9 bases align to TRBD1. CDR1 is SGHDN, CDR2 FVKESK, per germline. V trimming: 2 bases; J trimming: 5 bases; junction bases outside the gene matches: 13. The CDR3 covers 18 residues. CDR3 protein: CASSQSTIQQGADQPQHF. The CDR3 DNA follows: TGTGCCAGCAGCCAATCAACGATTCAACAGGGGGCTGATCAGCCCCAGCATTTT.

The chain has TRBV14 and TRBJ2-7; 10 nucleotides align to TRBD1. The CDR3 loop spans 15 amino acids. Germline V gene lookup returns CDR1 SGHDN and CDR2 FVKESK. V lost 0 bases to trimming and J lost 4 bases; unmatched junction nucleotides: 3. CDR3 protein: CASSQERGQGYEQYF. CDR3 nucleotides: TGTGCCAGCAGCCAAGAGAGGGGACAGGGGTACGAGCAGTACTTC.

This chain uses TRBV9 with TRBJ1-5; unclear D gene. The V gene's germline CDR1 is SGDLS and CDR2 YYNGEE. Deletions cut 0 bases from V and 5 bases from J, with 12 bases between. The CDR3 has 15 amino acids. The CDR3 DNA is TGTGCCAGCAGCGTAGGAGGAAACCCCCATCAGCCCCAGCATTTT. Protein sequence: CASSVGGNPHQPQHF.

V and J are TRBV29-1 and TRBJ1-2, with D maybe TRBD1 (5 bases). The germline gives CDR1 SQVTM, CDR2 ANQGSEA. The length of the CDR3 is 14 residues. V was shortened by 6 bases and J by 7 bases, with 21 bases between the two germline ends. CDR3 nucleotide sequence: TGCAGCGTCCTCCCGGACACTACGGTGGGTGGCTACACCTTC. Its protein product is CSVLPDTTVGGYTF.